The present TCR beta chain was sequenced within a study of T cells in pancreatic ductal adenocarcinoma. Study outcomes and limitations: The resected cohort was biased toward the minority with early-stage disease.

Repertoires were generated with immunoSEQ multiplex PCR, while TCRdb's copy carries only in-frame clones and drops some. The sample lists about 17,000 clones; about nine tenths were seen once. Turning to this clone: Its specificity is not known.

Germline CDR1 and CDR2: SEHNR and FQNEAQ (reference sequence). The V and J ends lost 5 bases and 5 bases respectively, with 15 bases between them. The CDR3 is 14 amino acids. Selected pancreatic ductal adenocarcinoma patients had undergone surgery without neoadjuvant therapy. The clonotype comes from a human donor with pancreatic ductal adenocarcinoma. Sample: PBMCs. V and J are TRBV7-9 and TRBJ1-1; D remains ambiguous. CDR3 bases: TGTGCCAGCAGCACCACCAAGGAGAGGACTGAAGCTTTCTTT. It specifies CASSTTKERTEAFF.